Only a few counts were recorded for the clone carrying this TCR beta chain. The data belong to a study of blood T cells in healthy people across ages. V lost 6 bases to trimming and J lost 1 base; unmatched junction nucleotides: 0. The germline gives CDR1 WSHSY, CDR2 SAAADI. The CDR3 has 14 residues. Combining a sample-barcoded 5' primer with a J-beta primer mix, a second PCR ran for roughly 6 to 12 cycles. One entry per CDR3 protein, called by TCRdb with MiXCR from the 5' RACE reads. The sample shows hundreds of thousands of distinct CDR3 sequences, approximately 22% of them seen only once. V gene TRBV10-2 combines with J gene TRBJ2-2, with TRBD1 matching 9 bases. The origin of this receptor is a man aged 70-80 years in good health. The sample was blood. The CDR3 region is CASRGQGNTGELFF. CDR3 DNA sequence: TGCGCCAGCAGGGGACAGGGGAACACCGGGGAGCTGTTTTTT.